This T cell receptor (beta chain) comes out of a study of T-cell reconstitution after alpha-beta-depleted transplantation in children. This clonotype occurred a few times. Antigen specificity is unknown. Study findings and constraints: Recipient T cells and thymic progenitors that survived gave rise to the high TCRbeta diversity observed at day 60 in some patients. T-cell numbers and diversity, one year after transplant, stemmed largely from T cells that were newly produced. Two months or so post-transplant, alpha-beta T cells reportedly derived from several hundred expanded graft clones.

CDR3 length: 13 amino acids. Germline V CDR1 and CDR2: KGHDR, SFDVKD. Trimming stripped 3 bases from V and 7 bases from J, with 9 bases between. Preparation of the TCRbeta library involved a method that used unique molecular identifiers. Each CDR3 protein is one row after TCRdb ran MiXCR on the PCR reads. The sample holds about 600,000 distinct CDR3 sequences, approximately 13% seen once. This chain links TRBV24-1 with TRBJ1-5; possibly TRBD1 for D (5 bases). The source was PBMCs, mostly from graft donor cells, collected 360 days after TCRalphabeta/CD19-depleted stem cell transplant. This TCR derives from a male patient under 18 who had a stem cell transplant for acute myeloid leukemia, so the T cells may come from the graft donor. CDR3 DNA sequence: TGTGCCACCAGTGATCAGGGATACCAGCCCCAGCATTTT. As protein: CATSDQGYQPQHF.